This T cell receptor (beta chain) was observed in a study of cytomegalovirus exposure and HLA in healthy donors. Trimming removed 3 bases at V and 3 bases at J, with 12 bases between. From germline, CDR1 is MDHEN and CDR2 SYDVKM. The CDR3 has 15 amino acids. The data were produced by immunoSEQ multiplex PCR, yet TCRdb's version contains in-frame clones alone and is incomplete. The sample contains roughly 130,000 clones, under 90% of which appear only once. This receptor was identified in a man in his thirties or forties in good health and CMV-seronegative. Sequenced material: PBMCs. V and J are TRBV28 and TRBJ2-1; the D gene is possibly TRBD2 (6 bases). The CDR3 DNA is TGTGCCAGCAGTTTCCTGGAGGGAGTCTACAATGAGCAGTTCTTC. Translating it yields CASSFLEGVYNEQFF.